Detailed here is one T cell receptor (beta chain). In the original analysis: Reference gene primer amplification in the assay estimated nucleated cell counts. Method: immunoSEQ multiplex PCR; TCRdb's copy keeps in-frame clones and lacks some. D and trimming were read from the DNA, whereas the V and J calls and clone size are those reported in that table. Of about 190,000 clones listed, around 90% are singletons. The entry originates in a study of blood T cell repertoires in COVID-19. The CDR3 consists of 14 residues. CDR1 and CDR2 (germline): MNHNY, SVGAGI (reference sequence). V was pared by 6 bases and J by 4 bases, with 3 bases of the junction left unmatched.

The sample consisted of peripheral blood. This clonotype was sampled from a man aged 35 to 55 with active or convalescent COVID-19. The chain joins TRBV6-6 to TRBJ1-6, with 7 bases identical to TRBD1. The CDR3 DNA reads TGTGCCAGCAGCCCGACAGGGTATAATTCACCCCTCCACTTT. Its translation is CASSPTGYNSPLHF.